The next 17 T cell receptor beta chains were all read from a single sample in a study of T cells expressing NK-cell markers. TCRdb re-called the 5' RACE reads and catalogs CDR3 proteins one per entry, DNA excluded. The sample totals some 150,000 distinct CDR3 sequences. The material sequenced was blood T cells: a sorted CD56 or NKG2C T cell subset, CD4+ or CD8+ T cells, or bulk PBMC T cells (not recorded which). The receptors stem from a man younger than 30 in good health.

This rearrangement joins TRBV5-1 to TRBJ2-1; there is no DNA to check the TCRdb D call of TRBD2. CDR3 size: 14 residues. From germline, CDR1 is SGHRS and CDR2 YFSETQ. The CDR3 sequence: CASSTLGEDNEQFF.

The V and J genes are TRBV6-5 and TRBJ1-2; lacking DNA, the TRBD1 call made by TCRdb goes unchecked. Germline V gene lookup returns CDR1 MNHEY and CDR2 SVGAGI. This CDR3 has 11 amino acids. CDR3 residues: CASSPGSGYTF.

This sequence joins TRBV11-2 and TRBJ2-5; with no DNA, the TCRdb D assignment of TRBD2 cannot be verified. This CDR3 contains 14 residues. Germline-derived CDR1 and CDR2 are SGHAT and FQNNGV. The CDR3 sequence: CASSLVVSEETQYF. The variable domain in full, completed from reference TRBV11-2 and TRBJ2-5, reads EAGVAQSPRYKIIEKRQSVAFWCNPISGHATLYWYQQILGQGPKLLIQFQNNGVVDDSQLPKDRFSAERLKGVDSTLKIQPAKLEDSAVYLCASSLVVSEETQYFGPGTRLLVL.

The chain carries TRBV27 and TRBJ2-4; lacking DNA, the TRBD1 call made by TCRdb goes unchecked. CDR3 length: 16 amino acids. The germline CDR1 and CDR2 sequences are MNHEY and SMNVEV (reference sequence). The CDR3 sequence: CASTIDRARAKNIQYF.

CDR3 loop: CSVEGGPSVSNEQFF. The J gene is TRBJ2-1, the V gene TRBV29-1; as DNA is missing, the TRBD2 call by TCRdb cannot be tested. The CDR3 has 15 residues. Germline loops: CDR1 SQVTM, CDR2 ANQGSEA.

The gene calls are TRBV19 and TRBJ2-4; there is no DNA to check the TCRdb D call of TRBD1. The CDR3 runs 15 residues. In germline, CDR1 is LNHDA, CDR2 SQIVND (reference sequence). CDR3 loop: CASRDTSLAKNIQYF.

The chain has TRBV4-2 and TRBJ2-7; TCRdb returns TRBD2, unconfirmable since there is no DNA. The CDR3 has 14 amino acids. CDR1 LGHNA and CDR2 YNFKEQ come from the germline V gene. CDR3 loop: CASSQTSGAYEQYF.

V usage is TRBV29-1 and J usage is TRBJ1-1; TCRdb calls TRBD1, which cannot be checked without DNA. The CDR3 has 13 amino acids. CDR1 is SQVTM, CDR2 ANQGSEA, per germline. CDR3 residues: CSVGGAVNTEAFF. The variable domain in full, completed from reference TRBV29-1 and TRBJ1-1, reads SAVISQKPSRDICQRGTSLTIQCQVDSQVTMMFWYRQQPGQSLTLIATANQGSEATYESGFVIDKFPISRPNLTFSTLTVSNMSPEDSSIYLCSVGGAVNTEAFFGQGTRLTVV.

The chain links TRBV3-1 to TRBJ1-5; TCRdb returns TRBD1, unconfirmable since there is no DNA. The CDR3 totals 14 residues. From germline, CDR1 is LGHDT and CDR2 YNNKEL (reference sequence). This CDR3 reads CASSPRDSYQPQHF. Full variable domain (missing parts from reference TRBV3-1 and TRBJ1-5): DTAVSQTPKYLVTQMGNDKSIKCEQNLGHDTMYWYKQDSKKFLKIMFSYNNKELIINETVPNRFSPKSPDKAHLNLHINSLELGDSAVYFCASSPRDSYQPQHFGDGTRLSIL.

The gene calls are TRBV15 and TRBJ2-1. The CDR3 length is 14 residues. CDR1 is LNHNV and CDR2 is YYDKDF in the germline V gene (reference sequence). The CDR3 is CATSRVGGYNEQFF.

The gene calls are TRBV19 and TRBJ2-2; TCRdb names TRBD1, which stays unverified in the absence of DNA. CDR3 length: 11 residues. Germline CDR1 is LNHDA and CDR2 is SQIVND (reference sequence). The CDR3 reads CASSPGGELFF.

This rearrangement joins TRBV15 to TRBJ1-3; TCRdb proposes TRBD1, but this gene call is untestable without DNA. Germline assignment: CDR1 LNHNV and CDR2 YYDKDF (reference sequence). The CDR3 has 13 residues. CDR3 residues: CATSTTGGDTIYF.

V gene TRBV6-2 or TRBV6-3 combines with J gene TRBJ2-7. The CDR3 covers 13 residues. The germline V gene encodes CDR1 MNHEY and CDR2 SVGEGT. CDR3: CASSYGDSYEQYF.

This chain uses TRBV4-2 with TRBJ2-3; lacking DNA, the TRBD1 call made by TCRdb goes unchecked. In germline, CDR1 is LGHNA, CDR2 YNFKEQ. The CDR3 has 12 residues. CDR3 amino acids: CASSQGSPTQYF.

The rearrangement uses TRBV20-1 and TRBJ2-2; the D call from TCRdb, TRBD1, cannot be confirmed without DNA. This CDR3 comprises 17 residues. Looked up from germline, CDR1 is DFQATT and CDR2 is SNEGSKA (reference sequence). The CDR3 reads CSARDLGQGPPTGELFF.

The chain links TRBV7-9 to TRBJ1-2; the TCRdb call, TRBD1, lacks DNA for checking. Germline V gives CDR1 SEHNR, CDR2 FQNEAQ (reference sequence). This CDR3 spans 15 amino acids. CDR3 sequence: CASSSGPTAHYGYTF.

The CDR3 reads CAISARGTDGELFF. The chain couples TRBV10-3 to TRBJ2-2; the TCRdb D gene call, TRBD1, has no DNA to confirm it. CDR1 is ENHRY, CDR2 SYGVKD, per germline. The CDR3 loop spans 14 amino acids.